These T cell receptor beta chains were read from a single sample in a study of CD8 T cells in Susac syndrome. Using its own MiXCR run on the immunoSEQ multiplex PCR reads, TCRdb lists one record per CDR3 protein. The sample has under 90,000 distinct CDR3 sequences, about 93% seen once. The sample taken for sequencing was CD4+ T cells from PBMCs. These receptor sequences come from a human donor with Susac syndrome. The CDR3 runs from the conserved cysteine through the conserved F or W. The D gene is left open where the match is weak. Size is stated for part of the rows, as once, few or many counts, or as a class when the clone is expanded.

J	size	V	D	DNA	CDR3
TRBJ2-1	once	TRBV24-1	TRBD2	TGTGCCACTGGAGCCGGGACTAGCGGGAGTGGGAGCTACAATGAGCAGTTCTTC	CATGAGTSGSGSYNEQFF
TRBJ2-5	NA	TRBV9	TRBD2	TGTGCCAGCAGCGTATCGGGACTAGCAGGGGAGACCCAGTACTTC	CASSVSGLAGETQYF
TRBJ2-7	NA	TRBV6-1	TRBD1	TGTGCCAGCAGTGGAGGGACAGGGCGCGCCTCCTACGAGCAGTACTTC	CASSGGTGRASYEQYF
TRBJ2-1	NA	TRBV9	NA	TGTGCCAGCAGCCAGTTAATGGGTGAGCAGTTCTTC	CASSQLMGEQFF
TRBJ2-4	NA	TRBV20-1	TRBD1	TGCAGTGCTAGAGTCACTCCCGGACAGGGGACGACTAACATTCAGTACTTC	CSARVTPGQGTTNIQYF
TRBJ2-7	NA	TRBV3-1	TRBD1	TGTGCCAGCAGCCAAGGCCCGGGACAGGGGGCTGACGAGCAGTACTTC	CASSQGPGQGADEQYF
TRBJ1-1	NA	TRBV9	NA	TGTGCCAGCAGCAAAAGACAGATCCTGAACACTGAAGCTTTCTTT	CASSKRQILNTEAFF
TRBJ1-4	NA	TRBV5-1	NA	TGCGCCAGCAGCTTGGCAGTTCCAGGGGCGGCTAATGAAAAACTGTTTTTT	CASSLAVPGAANEKLFF
TRBJ1-1	NA	TRBV7-3	NA	TGTGCCAGCAGCTTTTCCCCCAGCACTGAAGCTTTCTTT	CASSFSPSTEAFF
TRBJ1-5	few	TRBV5-1	TRBD1	TGCGCCAGCAGCTACCGGGACAGAGGCAATCAGCCCCAGCATTTT	CASSYRDRGNQPQHF
TRBJ2-5	NA	TRBV7-6	NA	TGTGCCAGCAGCTTAGGCTCCGTGTCTCCCCAAGAGACCCAGTACTTC	CASSLGSVSPQETQYF
TRBJ2-3	once	TRBV28	NA	TGTGCCAGCAGCATTCGCACCCCCGGGACTAGCACAGATACGCAGTATTTT	CASSIRTPGTSTDTQYF
TRBJ2-3	NA	TRBV15	TRBD2	TGTGCCACCAGCAGAACCGGGACTAGCCTTTCAGATACGCAGTATTTT	CATSRTGTSLSDTQYF
TRBJ2-1	NA	TRBV7-2	TRBD2	TGTGCCAGCAGGTTACTTCGGGAGGGTTGGTTCTTC	CASRLLREGWFF
TRBJ2-1	NA	TRBV7-2	NA	TGTGCCAGCACGACCCAAGAAGAGCAGTTCTTC	CASTTQEEQFF
TRBJ2-5	NA	TRBV9	NA	TGTGCCAGCAGCGTACAGGATGGAGAGACCCAGTACTTC	CASSVQDGETQYF
TRBJ2-7	NA	TRBV6-2/TRBV6-3	TRBD2	TGTGCCAGCGGCCCGGGGACTAGCGGGAGCAGGCGGCAGTACTTC	CASGPGTSGSRRQYF
TRBJ1-6	NA	TRBV6-1	TRBD1	TGTGCCAGCTCGACAGGGGAGAATTCACCCCTCCACTTT	CASSTGENSPLHF
TRBJ2-1	NA	TRBV6-5	TRBD2	TGTGCCAGCAGTTACCTCCTAGCGGGGCGATCCTACAATGAGCAGTTCTTC	CASSYLLAGRSYNEQFF
TRBJ2-1	NA	TRBV6-5	NA	TGTGCCAGCACACTCGCCAGCGGATCCTACAATGAGCAGTTCTTC	CASTLASGSYNEQFF
TRBJ2-2	once	TRBV20-1	NA	TGCAGTGCTAGAGAGACAGGGAGGGACACCGGGGAGCTGTTTTTT	CSARETGRDTGELFF
TRBJ1-2	NA	TRBV29-1	NA	TGCAGCGGGAAGCTTTTGGATTACAAAGCTAACTATGGCTACACCTTC	CSGKLLDYKANYGYTF
TRBJ2-3	NA	TRBV12-3/TRBV12-4	NA	TGTGCCAGCAGTTCTAGCGCAGATACGCAGTATTTT	CASSSSADTQYF
TRBJ1-3	few	TRBV19	NA	TGTGCCAGTAGTCTCCGAACAGGGCCCGGAAACACCATATATTTT	CASSLRTGPGNTIYF